The 14 T cell receptor beta chains in this list originate from one sample, sequenced in a study of blood T cells in healthy people across ages. For the second PCR, which ran for roughly 7 to 11 cycles, a sample-barcoded 5' primer and a J-beta primer mix were used. TCRdb fed the 5' RACE reads into MiXCR, producing one record per CDR3 protein. Altogether 800,000 to 1,300,000 distinct CDR3 sequences are present, under 30% being singletons, with the ten largest covering approximately 0.75%. These same data were also listed under a study on T cells of mothers and their children.

The specimen sequenced was blood. The receptors shown here come from a girl under 10 years old in good health.

This clonotype was counted ten times or more. The rearrangement links TRBV28 to TRBJ2-1; D is unresolved. Germline loops: CDR1 MDHEN, CDR2 SYDVKM. CDR3 length equals 12 residues. V was clipped by 2 bases and J by 8 bases, with 7 bases between them. For the CDR3, the DNA is TGTGCCAGCAGTTTACTAAGAGATGAGCAGTTCTTC. Residues: CASSLLRDEQFF.

The table lists this clonotype with a few counts. The junction departs from germline at one end; a sequencing error may be responsible. The chain employs TRBV7-3 and TRBJ2-7; no clear D. Germline assignment: CDR1 SGHTA and CDR2 FQGTGA. This CDR3 has 15 amino acids. In DNA, the CDR3 is TGTGCCAGCAGCCAAAGTGGAAACAATAACAACGAGCAGTGCTTC. Its protein is CASSQSGNNNNEQCF.

The V and J genes are TRBV4-3 and TRBJ2-7, with D possibly being TRBD1 (6 bases). Trimming left V 0 bases short and J 3 bases short, with 15 bases between. Germline-derived CDR1 and CDR2 are LGHNA and YSLEER. The CDR3 totals 16 residues. CDR3 sequence (DNA): TGCGCCAGCAGCCAAGAGACCGGGACACCAAGCTACGAGCAGTACTTC. Amino acids: CASSQETGTPSYEQYF.

This chain joins TRBV28 and TRBJ1-2, with D maybe TRBD1 (5 bases). The CDR3 is 16 amino acids. The V and J ends lost 7 bases and 7 bases respectively, with 25 bases between them. CDR1 is MDHEN, CDR2 SYDVKM, per germline. This CDR3 reads CASKGGGDPHRRGYTF. In DNA form, the CDR3 reads TGTGCCAGCAAAGGCGGCGGGGACCCCCATCGCCGTGGCTACACCTTC.

The J gene is TRBJ2-7, the V gene TRBV7-9; 9 positions agree with TRBD1. The J call may be mistaken, given a closer DNA end match to TRBJ2-5. Per germline, CDR1 SEHNR and CDR2 FQNEAQ (reference sequence). The CDR3 loop spans 15 amino acids. CDR3 loop: CASSLPRTGEETQYF. Written as DNA, the CDR3 is TGTGCCAGCAGCTTACCTCGGACAGGGGAAGAGACCCAGTACTTC.

The chain uses TRBV12-5 and TRBJ2-1; possible D gene TRBD2, 6 bases. Germline V gene lookup returns CDR1 LGHNT and CDR2 FRNRAP. This CDR3 is 15 amino acids long. V dropped 0 bases and J dropped 2 bases, with 8 bases sitting between them. The CDR3 loop is CASGLVLAPYNEQFF. CDR3 bases: TGTGCTAGTGGTTTGGTACTAGCCCCCTACAATGAGCAGTTCTTC.

The chain employs TRBV28 and TRBJ1-2; D gene ambiguous. Trimming removed 6 bases from V and 4 bases from J, with 18 bases in between. From germline, CDR1 is MDHEN and CDR2 SYDVKM. The CDR3 consists of 15 residues. As DNA, the CDR3 is TGTGCCAGCAGCTCGACGCCCGGGGAGTTCTATGGCTACACCTTC. Its translation is CASSSTPGEFYGYTF.

This clonotype was found a few times. The chain is built from TRBV7-9 and TRBJ2-1; perhaps TRBD2 as D (6 bases). CDR1 and CDR2 (germline): SEHNR, FQNEAQ (reference sequence). The CDR3 has 13 residues. Trimming cost V 9 bases and J 9 bases, with 18 bases left between them. This CDR3 reads CASSHGGVGEQFF. The CDR3 bases are TGTGCCAGTAGTCATGGAGGGGTGGGTGAGCAGTTCTTC. Drawing the rest from reference TRBV7-9 and TRBJ2-1, the complete variable domain is DTGVSQNPRHKITKRGQNVTFRCDPISEHNRLYWYRQTLGQGPEFLTYFQNEAQLEKSRLLSDRFSAERPKGSFSTLEIQRTEQGDSAMYLCASSHGGVGEQFFGPGTRLTVL.

The gene calls are TRBV12-3 or TRBV12-4 and TRBJ2-5; D call uncertain. Trimming shortened V by 6 bases and J by 2 bases, and 13 bases separated the two germline ends. CDR3 size: 14 residues. The CDR3 reads CASRGIGPQETQYF. The CDR3 bases are TGTGCCAGCAGAGGGATCGGACCACAAGAGACCCAGTACTTC.

This clonotype was counted only a few times. The chain employs TRBV12-3 or TRBV12-4 and TRBJ2-7; 10 nucleotides match TRBD2. Trimming at V came to 6 bases and at J to 0 bases, leaving 5 bases not matched to a gene. The CDR3 totals 15 residues. For the CDR3, the DNA is TGTGCCAGCAGAGAAGCGGGAGGGAGCTCCTACGAGCAGTACTTC. It codes for CASREAGGSSYEQYF.

The rearrangement joins TRBV24-1 to TRBJ2-5; D perhaps matches TRBD2 (6 bases). Trimming stripped 7 bases from V and 1 base from J, with 9 bases between. The CDR3 loop spans 13 amino acids. Germline V gene sequence: CDR1 KGHDR, CDR2 SFDVKD. The CDR3 DNA reads as TGTGCCACCAGGGGGGGAACCCAAGAGACCCAGTACTTC. Encoded protein: CATRGGTQETQYF.

The chain has TRBV5-1 and TRBJ2-3, with D unclear. Germline V gene data show CDR1 as SGHRS and CDR2 as YFSETQ. The V gene lost 2 bases and the J gene lost 2 bases, with 12 bases spanning the gap. This CDR3 comprises 15 residues. The CDR3 loop reads CASSFRAPDTDTQYF. The CDR3 coding sequence is TGCGCCAGCAGCTTTAGGGCCCCTGACACAGATACGCAGTATTTT.

The rearrangement links TRBV6-1 to TRBJ2-1; TRBD2 might be the D (6 bases). The V end lost 6 bases, the J end lost 0 bases, and 12 bases lay between the germline ends. Germline V gene lookup returns CDR1 MNHNS and CDR2 SASEGT. CDR3 size: 15 residues. The CDR3, as DNA: TGTGCCAGCAGACGGGACGGGAGCTCCTACAATGAGCAGTTCTTC. Translating it yields CASRRDGSSYNEQFF.

The CDR3 protein is CSAWTESSTDTQYF. CDR3 coding DNA: TGCAGTGCTTGGACAGAGTCTAGCACAGATACGCAGTATTTT. This chain uses TRBV20-1 with TRBJ2-3; D is perhaps TRBD1 (6 bases). The CDR3 loop spans 14 amino acids. Deletions cut 5 bases from V and 0 bases from J, with 12 bases between. The V gene's germline CDR1 is DFQATT and CDR2 SNEGSKA (reference sequence).